This TCR beta chain comes out of a study of OX40 agonist ivuxolimab in advanced cancers. The overall study: Patients were given ivuxolimab, an antibody that agonizes OX40 (CD134). Recorded diagnoses for dose-escalation patients were hepatocellular carcinoma, melanoma, renal cell or head and neck cancer. The group had a mean age of 60 years, ranged from 23 to 79, and was 80% to 85% male. Overall study findings and caveats: Clonal expansion from baseline to week 6 occurred in both CD4+ and CD8+ T cells.

A remark on this clone: Its antigen remains unknown.

Produced via immunoSEQ multiplex PCR; TCRdb's table is partial and in-frame only. The sample lists over 65,000 clones; around 79% were seen once. V lost 4 bases and J 7 bases, leaving 13 bases between the germline ends. The CDR3 has 14 residues. The germline CDR1 and CDR2 sequences are MGHDK and SYGVNS. Sequenced here: CD4+ or CD8+ T cells sorted from blood, sampled in a trial of the OX40 agonist ivuxolimab. The clonotype was recovered from an adult with an advanced solid tumor such as melanoma, head and neck, liver or kidney cancer. The rearrangement links TRBV25-1 to TRBJ1-4; weak D call: TRBD1 (5 bases). CDR3: CASSAYRGPEKLFF. The CDR3 DNA is TGTGCCAGCAGTGCCTATCGGGGCCCTGAAAAACTGTTTTTT.